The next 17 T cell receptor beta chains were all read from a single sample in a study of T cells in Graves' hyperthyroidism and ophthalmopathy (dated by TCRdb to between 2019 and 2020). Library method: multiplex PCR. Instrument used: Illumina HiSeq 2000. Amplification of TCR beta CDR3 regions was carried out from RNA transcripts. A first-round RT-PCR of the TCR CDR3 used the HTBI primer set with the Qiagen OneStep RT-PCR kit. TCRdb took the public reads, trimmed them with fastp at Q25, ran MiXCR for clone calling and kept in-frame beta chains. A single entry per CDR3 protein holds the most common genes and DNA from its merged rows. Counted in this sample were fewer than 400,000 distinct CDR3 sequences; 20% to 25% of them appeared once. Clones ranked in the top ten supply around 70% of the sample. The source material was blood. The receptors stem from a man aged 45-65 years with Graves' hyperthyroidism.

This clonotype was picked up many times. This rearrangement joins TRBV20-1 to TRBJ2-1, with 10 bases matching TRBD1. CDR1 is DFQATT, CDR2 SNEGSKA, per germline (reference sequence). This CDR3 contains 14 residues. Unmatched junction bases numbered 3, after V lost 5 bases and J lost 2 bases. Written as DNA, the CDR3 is TGCAGTGCTCGTGACAGGGGGCCCTACAATGAGCAGTTCTTC. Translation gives CSARDRGPYNEQFF.

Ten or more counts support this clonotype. The CDR3 DNA sequence: TGTGCCAGCAGTGAGCTGGAGAGGACCCAACACGATGGCTACACCTTC. It specifies CASSELERTQHDGYTF. The chain links TRBV2 to TRBJ1-2; D gene ambiguous. Looked up from germline, CDR1 is SNHLY and CDR2 is FYNNEI. The CDR3 has 16 residues. The V and J ends lost 3 bases and 6 bases respectively, with 20 bases between them.

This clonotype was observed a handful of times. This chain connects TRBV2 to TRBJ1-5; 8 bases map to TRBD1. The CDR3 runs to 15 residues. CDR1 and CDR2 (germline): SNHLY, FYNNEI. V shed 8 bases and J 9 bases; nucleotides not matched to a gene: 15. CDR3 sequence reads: CASDSSGTGSPPQHF. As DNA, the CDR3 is TGTGCCAGCGATAGTAGTGGGACAGGCTCTCCGCCCCAGCATTTT.

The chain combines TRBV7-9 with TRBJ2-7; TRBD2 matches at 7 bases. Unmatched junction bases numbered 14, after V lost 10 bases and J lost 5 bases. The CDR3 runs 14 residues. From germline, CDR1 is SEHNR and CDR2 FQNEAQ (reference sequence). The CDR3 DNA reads TGTGCCACAGGATTAGCGGCGGGAGCTAACGAGCAGTACTTC. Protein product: CATGLAAGANEQYF.

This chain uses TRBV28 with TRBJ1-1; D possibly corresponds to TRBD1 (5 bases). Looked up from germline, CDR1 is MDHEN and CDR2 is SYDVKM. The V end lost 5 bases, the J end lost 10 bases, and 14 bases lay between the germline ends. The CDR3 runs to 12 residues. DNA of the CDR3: TGTGCCAGCAGTCGCCCCGGGACTCTAGCTTTCTTT. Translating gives CASSRPGTLAFF.

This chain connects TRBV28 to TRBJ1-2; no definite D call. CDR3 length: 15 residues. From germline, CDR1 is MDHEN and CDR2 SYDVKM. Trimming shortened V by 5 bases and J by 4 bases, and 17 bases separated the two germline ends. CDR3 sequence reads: CASSPLGVDRYGYTF. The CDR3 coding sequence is TGTGCCAGCAGTCCACTCGGCGTAGACCGCTATGGCTACACCTTC.

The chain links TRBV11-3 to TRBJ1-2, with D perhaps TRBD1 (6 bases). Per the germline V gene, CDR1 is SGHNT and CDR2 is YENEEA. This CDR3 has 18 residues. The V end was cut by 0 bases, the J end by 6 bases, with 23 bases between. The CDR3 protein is CASSLDPGGRPLSNGYTF. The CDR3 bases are TGTGCCAGCAGCTTAGACCCTGGGGGGCGCCCCCTGTCCAATGGCTACACCTTC. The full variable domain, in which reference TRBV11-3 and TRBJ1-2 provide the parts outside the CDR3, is EAGVVQSPRYKIIEKKQPVAFWCNPISGHNTLYWYLQNLGQGPELLIRYENEEAVDDSQLPKDRFSAERLKGVDSTLKIQPAELGDSAVYLCASSLDPGGRPLSNGYTFGSGTRLTVV.

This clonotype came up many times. CDR3 in amino acids: CASSLSPWEGGGRSPLHF. The DNA for the CDR3 is TGTGCCAGCAGTTTATCGCCCTGGGAGGGTGGGGGGCGATCACCCCTCCACTTT. The chain is built from TRBV28 and TRBJ1-6; a weak D match, TRBD1 (6 bases). Germline assignment: CDR1 MDHEN and CDR2 SYDVKM. V lost 1 base and J lost 10, with 23 bases in between. The CDR3 sequence is 18 residues long.

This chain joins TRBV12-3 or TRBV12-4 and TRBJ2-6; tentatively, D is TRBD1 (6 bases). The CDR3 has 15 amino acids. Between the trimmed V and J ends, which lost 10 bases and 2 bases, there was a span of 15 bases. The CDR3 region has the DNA TGTGCCACCAGCCCTACAGGGCCTGGGGCCAACGTCCTGACTTTC. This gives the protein CATSPTGPGANVLTF.

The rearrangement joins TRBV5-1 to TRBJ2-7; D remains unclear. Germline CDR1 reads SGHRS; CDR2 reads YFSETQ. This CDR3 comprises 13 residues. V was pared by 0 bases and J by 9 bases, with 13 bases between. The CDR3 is CASSLGSFAGQYF. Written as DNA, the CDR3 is TGCGCCAGCAGCTTGGGTTCCTTCGCTGGGCAGTACTTC.

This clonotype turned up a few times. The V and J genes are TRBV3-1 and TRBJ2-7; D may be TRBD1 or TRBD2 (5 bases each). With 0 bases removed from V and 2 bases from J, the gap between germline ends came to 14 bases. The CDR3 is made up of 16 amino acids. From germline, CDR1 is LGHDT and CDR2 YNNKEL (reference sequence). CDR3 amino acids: CASSQEGIRGPYEQYF. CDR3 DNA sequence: TGTGCCAGCAGCCAAGAGGGTATCCGGGGCCCCTACGAGCAGTACTTC.

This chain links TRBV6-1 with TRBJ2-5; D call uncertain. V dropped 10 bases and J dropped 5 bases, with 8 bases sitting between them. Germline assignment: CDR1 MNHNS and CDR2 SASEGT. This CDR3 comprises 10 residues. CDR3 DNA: TGTGCCACTACAAGGGAGACCCAGTACTTC. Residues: CATTRETQYF.

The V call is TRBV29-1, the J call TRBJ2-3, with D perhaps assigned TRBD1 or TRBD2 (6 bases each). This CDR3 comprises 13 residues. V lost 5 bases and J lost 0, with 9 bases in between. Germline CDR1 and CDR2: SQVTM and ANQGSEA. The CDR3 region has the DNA TGCAGCGTTAGGGGGGTTAGCACAGATACGCAGTATTTT. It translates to CSVRGVSTDTQYF.

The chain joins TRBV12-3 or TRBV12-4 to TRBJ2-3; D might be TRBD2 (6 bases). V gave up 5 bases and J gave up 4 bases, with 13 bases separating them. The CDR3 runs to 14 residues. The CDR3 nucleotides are TGTGCCAGCAGTGCGGGGACGGACCCAGATACGCAGTATTTT. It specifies CASSAGTDPDTQYF.

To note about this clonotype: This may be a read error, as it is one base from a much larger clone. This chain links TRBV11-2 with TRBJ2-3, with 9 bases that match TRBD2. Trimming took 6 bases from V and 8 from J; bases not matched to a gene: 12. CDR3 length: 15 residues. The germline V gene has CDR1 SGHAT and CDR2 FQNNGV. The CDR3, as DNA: TGTGCCAGCAGACAATCGGCTAGCGGGGCAGGTACGCAGTATTTT. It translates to CASRQSASGAGTQYF.

CDR3 residues: CASGLTSGYNEQFF. CDR3 in DNA: TGTGCCAGCGGCCTAACAAGCGGGTACAATGAGCAGTTCTTC. The chain carries TRBV27 and TRBJ2-1, with D perhaps matching TRBD2 (6 bases). The CDR3 totals 14 residues. From germline, CDR1 is MNHEY and CDR2 SMNVEV (reference sequence). With 8 bases removed from V and 4 bases from J, the gap between germline ends came to 15 bases.

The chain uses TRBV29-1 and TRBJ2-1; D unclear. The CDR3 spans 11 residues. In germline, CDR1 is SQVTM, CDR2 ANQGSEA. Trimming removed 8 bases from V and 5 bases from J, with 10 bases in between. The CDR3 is CSSTRDNEQFF. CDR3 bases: TGCAGCTCAACAAGGGACAATGAGCAGTTCTTC.